This T cell receptor beta chain derives from a study of tumor-infiltrating lymphocytes in localized non-small cell lung cancer. Sequencing used immunoSEQ multiplex PCR; TCRdb keeps in-frame clones, though not all of them. The table records over 10,000 clones, 74% of them present only once. This CDR3 has 14 amino acids. The ends lost 3 bases at V and 3 bases at J; junction bases unmatched: 3. In germline, CDR1 is GTSNPN, CDR2 SVGIG (reference sequence). The gene calls are TRBV30 and TRBJ2-2, with 8 positions matching TRBD1. The sequence was obtained from a human donor with non-small cell lung cancer. The sample taken for sequencing was uninvolved lung tissue not adjacent to the tumor. CDR3 sequence: CAWRSGGYTGELFF. CDR3 nucleotides: TGTGCCTGGAGGTCAGGGGGCTACACCGGGGAGCTGTTTTTT.